The clone carrying this T cell receptor (beta chain) has a count of ten or more. The investigators amplified TCR beta CDR3 regions from RNA transcripts. A set of HTBI primers served as the primers for a first-round RT-PCR of the TCR CDR3. One entry per CDR3 protein, called by TCRdb with MiXCR from the multiplex PCR reads. The sample has under 200,000 distinct CDR3 sequences, approximately 9% seen once. This sample was taken from a study of T cells in Graves' hyperthyroidism and ophthalmopathy. Germline V gives CDR1 SGHVS, CDR2 FNYEAQ. The CDR3 runs 15 residues. The ends were cut back, 0 bases at V and 7 bases at J, with 16 bases in the middle. For the diagnoses, clinical symptoms, serum thyroxine and TRAb, thyroid ultrasound and orbital computed tomography were used. More than 9.5 ml fresh peripheral blood yielded the PBMCs.

This clonotype was sampled from a woman aged 18-29 years with Graves' hyperthyroidism that later progressed to Graves' ophthalmopathy. The chain carries TRBV7-6 and TRBJ2-7; D may be TRBD1 (5 bases). Source material: blood. The CDR3 protein is CASSLALGNPGEQYF. CDR3 in DNA: TGTGCCAGCAGCTTAGCGCTGGGGAACCCAGGGGAGCAGTACTTC.